What follows are 19 T cell receptor beta chains derived from one specimen sequenced in a study of technical replicates of blood from a handful of donors. Assay used: immunoSEQ multiplex PCR; TCRdb lists only in-frame clones, some missing. The sample consists of around 50,000 clones, 92% of them appearing once. The sample was PBMCs. These receptors originate from a human donor in good health. Some clones in this sample may be carry-over from other donors' samples.

The rearrangement links TRBV6-6 to TRBJ1-2; 8 bases fit TRBD1. Germline V gene lookup returns CDR1 MNHNY and CDR2 SVGAGI (reference sequence). CDR3 size: 14 residues. Unmatched junction bases numbered 7, after V lost 5 bases and J lost 5 bases. For the CDR3, the DNA is TGTGCCAGCAGTAATCAGGGGGCGCGGTATGGCTACACCTTC. Translated, it gives CASSNQGARYGYTF.

J is TRBJ1-2 and V is TRBV29-1, with D possibly TRBD1 on 5 matching bases. Trimming took off 0 bases at V and 5 bases at J, with 19 bases between the two ends. Germline values: CDR1 SQVTM, CDR2 ANQGSEA. This CDR3 comprises 16 residues. The CDR3 here is CSVEDLSEGAYYGYTF. Here the CDR3 DNA reads TGCAGCGTTGAAGATCTCTCCGAAGGGGCGTATTATGGCTACACCTTC. The variable domain in full, with the rest retrieved from reference TRBV29-1 and TRBJ1-2, is SAVISQKPSRDICQRGTSLTIQCQVDSQVTMMFWYRQQPGQSLTLIATANQGSEATYESGFVIDKFPISRPNLTFSTLTVSNMSPEDSSIYLCSVEDLSEGAYYGYTFGSGTRLTVV.

The genes are TRBV30 and TRBJ1-4; D is possibly TRBD1 (5 bases). Per germline, CDR1 GTSNPN and CDR2 SVGIG (reference sequence). This CDR3 has 14 amino acids. V shed 4 bases and J shed 4 bases, with 13 bases lying between them. CDR3 loop: CAWNKDGGNEKLFF. Written as DNA, the CDR3 is TGTGCCTGGAACAAGGACGGGGGTAATGAAAAACTGTTTTTT.

The CDR3 coding sequence is TGCGCCAGCAGCTTGTCCGGACAGGGGTACGAGCAGTACTTC. Translation: CASSLSGQGYEQYF. The chain combines TRBV5-1 with TRBJ2-7, with 9 positions matching TRBD1. This CDR3 comprises 14 residues. The germline gives CDR1 SGHRS, CDR2 YFSETQ. After removal of 1 base from V and 4 bases from J, the junction contained 3 bases not matched to a gene.

This clone came up once. The chain carries TRBV5-5 and TRBJ2-7; the D gene is possibly TRBD2 (5 bases). The V gene's germline CDR1 is SGHKS and CDR2 YYEKEE (reference sequence). This CDR3 is built from 15 residues. Trimming cost V 0 bases and J 2 bases, with 12 bases left between them. The CDR3 bases are TGTGCCAGCAGCTTGGGTAGGACTGGAGCCTACGAGCAGTACTTC. Residues: CASSLGRTGAYEQYF.

V is TRBV5-4 and J is TRBJ2-3; TRBD2 matches at 9 bases. V was pared by 0 bases and J by 5 bases, with 4 bases of the junction left unmatched. This CDR3 is 15 amino acids long. Germline lookup yields CDR1 SGHNT and CDR2 YYREEE (reference sequence). CDR3 DNA: TGTGCCAGCAGCTTGGGGGCGGGGGGGCGAGATACGCAGTATTTT. Its translation: CASSLGAGGRDTQYF.

The rearrangement uses TRBV30 and TRBJ2-1, with D perhaps TRBD2 (6 bases). CDR1 and CDR2 from the germline V gene are GTSNPN and SVGIG (reference sequence). V shed 7 bases and J shed 4 bases, with 11 bases lying between them. The CDR3 sequence is 12 residues long. The CDR3 protein is CAYSRGYNEQFF. CDR3 bases: TGTGCCTATTCGCGGGGTTACAATGAGCAGTTCTTC.

This clone has just a few counts. V usage is TRBV2 and J usage is TRBJ2-2, with a tentative D call TRBD1 (5 bases). The CDR3 has 15 residues. In germline, CDR1 is SNHLY, CDR2 FYNNEI. Trimming stripped 6 bases from V and 2 bases from J, with 13 bases between. The CDR3: CASRRSRANTGELFF. CDR3 DNA: TGTGCCAGCAGACGAAGCAGGGCTAACACCGGGGAGCTGTTTTTT.

The chain joins TRBV4-1 to TRBJ2-2; D remains unclear. The CDR3 is 14 residues long. From germline, CDR1 is MGHRA and CDR2 YSYEKL. The ends were cut back, 0 bases at V and 3 bases at J, with 5 bases in the middle. The CDR3 DNA reads as TGCGCCAGCAGCCAAGAGGGCTACACCGGGGAGCTGTTTTTT. As protein: CASSQEGYTGELFF.

The chain carries TRBV7-9 and TRBJ1-5, with a tentative D call TRBD1 (5 bases). The germline V and J ends were trimmed by 5 bases and 4 bases, with 12 bases remaining between them. Germline CDR1 is SEHNR and CDR2 is FQNEAQ (reference sequence). The length of the CDR3 is 14 residues. CDR3 DNA: TGTGCCAGCAGCACGGACACCACGAATCAGCCCCAGCATTTT. Amino acid sequence: CASSTDTTNQPQHF. Full variable domain (rest looked up from reference TRBV7-9 and TRBJ1-5): DTGVSQNPRHKITKRGQNVTFRCDPISEHNRLYWYRQTLGQGPEFLTYFQNEAQLEKSRLLSDRFSAERPKGSFSTLEIQRTEQGDSAMYLCASSTDTTNQPQHFGDGTRLSIL.

The CDR3 here is CASTESGLSQGYTF. The DNA of the CDR3 is TGTGCCAGCACCGAATCAGGGCTGTCCCAAGGCTACACCTTC. The chain carries TRBV2 and TRBJ1-2; maybe TRBD1 (5 bases). CDR3 size: 14 residues. The V and J ends lost 7 bases and 8 bases respectively, with 20 bases between them. Germline values: CDR1 SNHLY, CDR2 FYNNEI.

In DNA, the CDR3 is TGTGCCAGCAGCAAACCTCGAACAAAATTCTTC. Translated, it gives CASSKPRTKFF. This chain connects TRBV21-1 to TRBJ1-2; the table names TRBD1, a call not compared with the DNA. TRBV21-1 is marked as a pseudogene. This CDR3 has 11 residues.

In nucleotides, the CDR3 is TGTGCCAGTAGTACCCAGACAGGGCGAAAATACAATGAGCAGTTCTTC. Amino acid sequence: CASSTQTGRKYNEQFF. The chain couples TRBV19 to TRBJ2-1; 7 nucleotides align to TRBD1. Germline V gives CDR1 LNHDA, CDR2 SQIVND (reference sequence). Germline trimming cut 4 bases from V and 4 bases from J; bases unmatched to any gene: 10. CDR3 length equals 16 residues.

V is TRBV15 and J is TRBJ1-1; D uncertain. The CDR3 sequence is 15 residues long. Trimming shortened V by 0 bases and J by 4 bases, and 12 bases separated the two germline ends. Germline V gives CDR1 LNHNV, CDR2 YYDKDF (reference sequence). CDR3 protein: CATSRDQTAGTEAFF. The CDR3, as DNA: TGTGCCACCAGCAGAGATCAGACGGCGGGCACTGAAGCTTTCTTT.

This chain joins TRBV6-5 and TRBJ2-3; possibly TRBD1 for D (5 bases). Germline lookup yields CDR1 MNHEY and CDR2 SVGAGI. V was clipped by 0 bases and J by 4 bases, with 11 bases between them. This CDR3 comprises 15 residues. DNA for the CDR3: TGTGCCAGCAGTTACTCTCAGGGCGTCGCAGATACGCAGTATTTT. Translating it yields CASSYSQGVADTQYF.

The chain links TRBV5-1 to TRBJ2-1; 10 nucleotides align to TRBD2. V trimming: 4 bases; J trimming: 3 bases; junction bases outside the gene matches: 4. Germline loops: CDR1 SGHRS, CDR2 YFSETQ. This CDR3 has 15 residues. Written as DNA, the CDR3 is TGCGCCAGCAGCCCCGGGACTAGCGTCTACAATGAGCAGTTCTTC. This gives the protein CASSPGTSVYNEQFF.

To note about this clone: At one boundary the junction diverges from the germline segment, which might be a read error. The chain couples TRBV7-3 to TRBJ2-2; TRBD2 might be the D (6 bases). CDR1 and CDR2 (germline): SGHTA, FQGTGA. The CDR3 has 13 amino acids. The CDR3 bases are TGTGCCACCAGCGGGCTTAACACCGGGGAGCTGTTTTTT. This encodes CATSGLNTGELFF.

The V and J genes are TRBV19 and TRBJ1-5; D gene unclear. This CDR3 is built from 12 residues. Germline V gives CDR1 LNHDA, CDR2 SQIVND (reference sequence). With 3 bases removed from V and 9 bases from J, the gap between germline ends came to 9 bases. CDR3 nucleotides: TGTGCCAGTAGTATCGGAGGCCGGCCCCAGCATTTT. Its protein is CASSIGGRPQHF.

The chain links TRBV5-6 to TRBJ2-1; TRBD2 agrees at 9 bases. The length of the CDR3 is 19 residues. V shed 0 bases, J shed 0 bases, and the junction held 10 bases outside the gene matches. Per germline, CDR1 SGHDT and CDR2 YYEEEE. The CDR3 DNA follows: TGTGCCAGCAGCTTGGCCCCAACGACTAGCGGACTCTCCTACAATGAGCAGTTCTTC. This sequence encodes CASSLAPTTSGLSYNEQFF.